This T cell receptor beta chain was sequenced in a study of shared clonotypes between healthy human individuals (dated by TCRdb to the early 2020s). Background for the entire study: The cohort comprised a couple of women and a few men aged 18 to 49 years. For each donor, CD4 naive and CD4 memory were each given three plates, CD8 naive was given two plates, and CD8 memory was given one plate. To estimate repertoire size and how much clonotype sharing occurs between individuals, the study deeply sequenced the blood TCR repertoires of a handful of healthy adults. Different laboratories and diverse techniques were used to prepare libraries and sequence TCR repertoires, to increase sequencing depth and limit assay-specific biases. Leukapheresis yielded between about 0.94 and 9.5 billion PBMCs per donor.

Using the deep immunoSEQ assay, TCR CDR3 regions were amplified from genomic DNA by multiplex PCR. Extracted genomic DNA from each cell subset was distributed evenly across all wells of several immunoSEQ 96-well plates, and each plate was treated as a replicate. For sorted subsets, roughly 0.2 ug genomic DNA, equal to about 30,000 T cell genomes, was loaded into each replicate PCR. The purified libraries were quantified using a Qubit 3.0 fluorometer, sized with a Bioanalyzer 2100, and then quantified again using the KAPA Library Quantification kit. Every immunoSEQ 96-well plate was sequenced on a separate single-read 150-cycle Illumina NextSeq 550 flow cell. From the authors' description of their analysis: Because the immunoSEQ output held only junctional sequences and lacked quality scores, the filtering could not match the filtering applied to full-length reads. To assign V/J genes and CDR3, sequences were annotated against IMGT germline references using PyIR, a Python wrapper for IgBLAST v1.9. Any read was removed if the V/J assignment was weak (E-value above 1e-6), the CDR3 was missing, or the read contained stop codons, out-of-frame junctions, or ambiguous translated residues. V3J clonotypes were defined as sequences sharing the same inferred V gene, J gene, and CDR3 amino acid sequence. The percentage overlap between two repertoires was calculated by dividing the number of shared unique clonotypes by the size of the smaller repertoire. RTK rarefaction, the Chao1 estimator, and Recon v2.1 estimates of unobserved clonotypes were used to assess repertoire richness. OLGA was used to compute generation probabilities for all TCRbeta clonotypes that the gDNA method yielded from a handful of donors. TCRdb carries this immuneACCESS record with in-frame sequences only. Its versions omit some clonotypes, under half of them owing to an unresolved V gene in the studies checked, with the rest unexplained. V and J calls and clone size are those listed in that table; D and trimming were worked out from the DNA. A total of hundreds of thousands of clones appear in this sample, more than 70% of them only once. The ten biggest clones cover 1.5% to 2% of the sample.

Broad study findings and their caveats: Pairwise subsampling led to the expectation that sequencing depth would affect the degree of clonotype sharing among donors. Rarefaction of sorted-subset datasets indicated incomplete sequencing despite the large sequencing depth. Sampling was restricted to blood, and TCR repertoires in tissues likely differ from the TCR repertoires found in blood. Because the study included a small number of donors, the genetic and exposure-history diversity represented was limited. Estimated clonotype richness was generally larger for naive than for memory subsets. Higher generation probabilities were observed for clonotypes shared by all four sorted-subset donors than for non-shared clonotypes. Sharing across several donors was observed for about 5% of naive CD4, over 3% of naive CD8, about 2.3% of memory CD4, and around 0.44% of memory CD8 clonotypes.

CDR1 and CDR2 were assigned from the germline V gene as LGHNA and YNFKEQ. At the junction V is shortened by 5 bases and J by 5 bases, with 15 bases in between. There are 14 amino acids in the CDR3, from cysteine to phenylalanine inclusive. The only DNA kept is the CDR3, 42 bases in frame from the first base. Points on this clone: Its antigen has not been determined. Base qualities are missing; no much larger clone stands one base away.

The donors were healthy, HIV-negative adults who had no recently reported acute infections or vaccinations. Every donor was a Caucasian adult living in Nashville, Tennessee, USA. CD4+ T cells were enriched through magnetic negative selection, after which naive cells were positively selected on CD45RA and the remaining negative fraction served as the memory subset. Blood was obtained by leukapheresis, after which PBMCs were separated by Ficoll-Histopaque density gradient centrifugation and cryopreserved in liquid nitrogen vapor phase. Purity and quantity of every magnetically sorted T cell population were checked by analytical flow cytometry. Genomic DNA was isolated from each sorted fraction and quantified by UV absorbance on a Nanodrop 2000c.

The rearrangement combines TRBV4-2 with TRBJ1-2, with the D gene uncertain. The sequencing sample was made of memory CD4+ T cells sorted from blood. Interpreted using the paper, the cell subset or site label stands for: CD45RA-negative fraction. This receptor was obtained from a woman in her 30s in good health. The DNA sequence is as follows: TGTGCCAGCAGCGGGCAAGGAAGAATATATGGCTACACCTTC. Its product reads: CASSGQGRIYGYTF.